Included here is one TCR beta chain sequence, with context. Germline V gene data show CDR1 as SQVTM and CDR2 as ANQGSEA. V lost 6 bases, J lost 0 bases, and 11 bases lay in between. The CDR3 extends over 14 amino acids. These data come from a study of blood T cell repertoires in COVID-19. Study processing details: Estimation of nucleated cell counts was performed using reference gene primer amplification. The data were produced by immunoSEQ multiplex PCR, yet TCRdb's version contains in-frame clones alone and is incomplete. D and trimming come from the DNA, and the V and J calls and clone size come from that table. The repertoire holds about 110,000 clones, with about two thirds as singletons.

J is TRBJ2-2 and V is TRBV29-1; D possibly corresponds to TRBD1 (6 bases). Specimen: peripheral blood. The TCR was taken from a woman aged 40 to 50 with acute or convalescent COVID-19. The CDR3 protein is CSVETGTNTGELFF. The DNA of the CDR3 is TGCAGCGTCGAGACAGGAACGAACACCGGGGAGCTGTTTTTT.